This T cell receptor (beta chain) was documented in a study of blood T cell repertoires in COVID-19. For the study at large: From T cells, B-cell-depleted T cells, or PBMCs came the material, which was cDNA or gDNA.

Authors' processing steps: Quantification of nucleated cells was approximated via reference gene primer amplification. Repertoires were generated with immunoSEQ multiplex PCR, while TCRdb's copy carries only in-frame clones and drops some. That table is the source of V, J and clone size, and D and trimming were worked out from the DNA. The sample contains about 140,000 clones, over 80% of which appear only once. Per germline, CDR1 SGHNT and CDR2 YYREEE (reference sequence). CDR3 length: 16 amino acids. Trimming shortened V by 0 bases and J by 0 bases, and 12 bases separated the two germline ends. Sequencing was performed on peripheral blood. The sequence was collected from a man aged 55 to 69 with active or convalescent COVID-19. This chain uses TRBV5-4 with TRBJ1-1; D call uncertain. The chain's CDR3 is CASSLAAGTLNTEAFF. The CDR3 DNA is TGTGCCAGCAGCTTGGCGGCAGGCACCTTGAACACTGAAGCTTTCTTT.